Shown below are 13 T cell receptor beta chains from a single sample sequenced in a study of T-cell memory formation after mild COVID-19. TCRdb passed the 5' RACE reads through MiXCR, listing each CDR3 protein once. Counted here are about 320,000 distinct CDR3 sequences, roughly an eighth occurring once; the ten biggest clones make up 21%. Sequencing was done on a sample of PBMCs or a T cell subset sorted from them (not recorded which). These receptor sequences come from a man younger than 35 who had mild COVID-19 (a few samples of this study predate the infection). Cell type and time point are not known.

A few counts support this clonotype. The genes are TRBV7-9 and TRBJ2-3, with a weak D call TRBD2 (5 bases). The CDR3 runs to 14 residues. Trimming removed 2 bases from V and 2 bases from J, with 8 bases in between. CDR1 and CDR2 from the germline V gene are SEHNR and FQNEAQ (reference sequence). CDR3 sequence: CASSLYGDTDTQYF. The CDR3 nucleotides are TGTGCCAGCAGCTTATACGGGGACACAGATACGCAGTATTTT.

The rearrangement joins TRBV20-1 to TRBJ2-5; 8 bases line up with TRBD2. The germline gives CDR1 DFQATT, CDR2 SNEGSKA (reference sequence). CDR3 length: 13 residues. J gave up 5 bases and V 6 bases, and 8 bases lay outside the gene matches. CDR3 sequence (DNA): TGCAGTGCCGTCCCTGCGGGGGGTGAGACCCAGTACTTC. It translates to CSAVPAGGETQYF.

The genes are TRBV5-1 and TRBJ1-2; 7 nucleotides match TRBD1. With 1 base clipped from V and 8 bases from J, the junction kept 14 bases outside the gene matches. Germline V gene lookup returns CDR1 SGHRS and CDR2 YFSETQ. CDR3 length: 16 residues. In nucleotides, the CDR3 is TGCGCCAGCAGCTTGTGGGGTTCGCAAGACAGGGCGGGCTACACCTTC. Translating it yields CASSLWGSQDRAGYTF.

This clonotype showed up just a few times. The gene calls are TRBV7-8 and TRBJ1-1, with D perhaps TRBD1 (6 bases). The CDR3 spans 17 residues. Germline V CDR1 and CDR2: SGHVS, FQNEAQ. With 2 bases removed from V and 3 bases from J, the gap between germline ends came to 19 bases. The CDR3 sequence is CASSLIQPPGADTEAFF. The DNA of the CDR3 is TGTGCCAGCAGCTTAATCCAACCGCCAGGGGCGGACACTGAAGCTTTCTTT.

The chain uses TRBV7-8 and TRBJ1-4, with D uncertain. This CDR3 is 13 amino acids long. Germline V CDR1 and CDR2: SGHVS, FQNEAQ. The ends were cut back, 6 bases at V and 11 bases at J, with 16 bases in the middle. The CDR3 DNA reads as TGTGCCAGCAGGTCTGGACGGGAAAGGAAACTGTTTTTT. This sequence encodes CASRSGRERKLFF.

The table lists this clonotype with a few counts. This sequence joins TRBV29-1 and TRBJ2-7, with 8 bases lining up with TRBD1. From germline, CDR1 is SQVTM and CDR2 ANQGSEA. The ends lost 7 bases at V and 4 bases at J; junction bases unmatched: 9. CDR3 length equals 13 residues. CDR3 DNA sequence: TGCAGCGGTGGCGGGACAGGACCTTACGAGCAGTACTTC. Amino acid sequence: CSGGGTGPYEQYF.

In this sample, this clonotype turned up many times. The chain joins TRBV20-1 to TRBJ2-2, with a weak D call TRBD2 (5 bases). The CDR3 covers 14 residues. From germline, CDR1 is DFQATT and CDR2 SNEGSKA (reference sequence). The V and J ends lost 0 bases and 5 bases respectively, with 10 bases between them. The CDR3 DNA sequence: TGCAGTGCTAGAGATTCCCGGGGAACCGGGGAGCTGTTTTTT. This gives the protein CSARDSRGTGELFF.

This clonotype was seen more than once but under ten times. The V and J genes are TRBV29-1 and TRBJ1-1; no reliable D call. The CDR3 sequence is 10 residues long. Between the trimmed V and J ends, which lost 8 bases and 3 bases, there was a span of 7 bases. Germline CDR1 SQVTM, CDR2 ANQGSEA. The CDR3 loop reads CSCGDTEAFF. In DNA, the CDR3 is TGCAGCTGCGGGGACACTGAAGCTTTCTTT.

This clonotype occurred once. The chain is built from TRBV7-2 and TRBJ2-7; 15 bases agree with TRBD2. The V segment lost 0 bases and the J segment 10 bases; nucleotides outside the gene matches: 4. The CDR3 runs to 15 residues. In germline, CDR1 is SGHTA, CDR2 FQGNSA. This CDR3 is CASSLAWTSGGDQYV. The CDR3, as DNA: TGTGCCAGCAGCTTAGCCTGGACTAGCGGGGGGGATCAGTACGTC.

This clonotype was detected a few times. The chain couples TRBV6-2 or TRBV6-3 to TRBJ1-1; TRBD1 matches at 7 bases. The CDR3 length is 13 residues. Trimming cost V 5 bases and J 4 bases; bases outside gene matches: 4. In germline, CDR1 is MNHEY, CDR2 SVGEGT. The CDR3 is CASSRQGVTEAFF. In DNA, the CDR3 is TGTGCCAGCAGTCGACAGGGCGTCACTGAAGCTTTCTTT.

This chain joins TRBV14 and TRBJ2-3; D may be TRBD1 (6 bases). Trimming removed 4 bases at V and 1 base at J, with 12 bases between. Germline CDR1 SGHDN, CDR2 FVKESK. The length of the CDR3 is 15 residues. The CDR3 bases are TGTGCCAGCAGCCGGGACATCAGGGGCACAGATACGCAGTATTTT. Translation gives CASSRDIRGTDTQYF.

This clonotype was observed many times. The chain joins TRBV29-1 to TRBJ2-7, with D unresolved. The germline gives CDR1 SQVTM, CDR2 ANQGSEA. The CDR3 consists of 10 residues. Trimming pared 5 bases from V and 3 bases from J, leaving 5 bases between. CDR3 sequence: CSVRDYEQYF. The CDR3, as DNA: TGCAGCGTTAGGGACTACGAGCAGTACTTC.

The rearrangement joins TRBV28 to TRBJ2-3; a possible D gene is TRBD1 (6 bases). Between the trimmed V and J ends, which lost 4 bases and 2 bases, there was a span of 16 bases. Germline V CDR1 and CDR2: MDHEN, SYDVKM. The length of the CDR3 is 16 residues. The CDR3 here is CASSSSSQGITDTQYF. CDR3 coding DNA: TGTGCCAGCAGTTCTTCCTCACAGGGTATCACAGATACGCAGTATTTT.